This is a list of T cell receptor beta chains from one sample in a study of blood T cell repertoires in COVID-19. Sequencing was performed with immunoSEQ multiplex PCR; in TCRdb, only in-frame clones are kept and a portion is missing. The table lists around 430,000 clones, roughly 88% of them singletons. The sequencing input was peripheral blood. The source is a woman aged 50 to 65 with COVID-19, enrolled during active disease. Both conserved end residues are part of each CDR3. Each record gives: V gene, D gene, J gene, clone size, CDR3 protein, CDR3 DNA. A D gene is named only where the DNA matches it firmly. For some rows the clone size is stated as once, few or many, or as a class when expanded; others skip it.

TRBV3-1/TRBV3-2	TRBD2	TRBJ2-3	.	CASSRTSGTSGITDTQYF	TGTGCCAGCAGTCGAACCTCCGGGACTAGCGGGATCACAGATACGCAGTATTTT
TRBV20-1	.	TRBJ1-2	.	CSAPRAGIYTF	TGCAGTGCTCCTAGGGCAGGGATCTACACCTTC
TRBV5-4	.	TRBJ2-2	.	CASSLDSGLAGELFF	TGTGCCAGCAGCTTGGATTCGGGGTTGGCCGGGGAGCTGTTTTTT
TRBV30	TRBD1	TRBJ2-7	.	CAWRSGTGGEQYF	TGTGCCTGGAGGTCCGGGACAGGGGGGGAGCAGTACTTC
TRBV27	.	TRBJ1-1	.	CASKITGSLSTEAFF	TGTGCCAGCAAAATAACCGGGAGCCTTAGCACTGAAGCTTTCTTT
TRBV6-5	.	TRBJ2-7	once	CASSRDAGEQYF	TGTGCCAGCAGTCGGGACGCGGGGGAGCAGTACTTC
TRBV10-1	.	TRBJ2-4	.	CASSEGGTGAKNIQYF	TGCGCCAGCAGTGAGGGAGGGACTGGAGCCAAAAACATTCAGTACTTC
TRBV7-3	.	TRBJ2-3	.	CASSLLRGNTQYF	TGTGCCAGCAGCCTCCTTAGGGGAAATACGCAGTATTTT
TRBV18	TRBD1	TRBJ2-7	.	CASSHRDSYEQYF	TGTGCCAGCTCACACCGGGACAGCTACGAGCAGTACTTC
TRBV7-3	.	TRBJ1-1	.	CASSGGRTEAFF	TGTGCCAGTTCCGGGGGGAGGACTGAAGCTTTCTTT
TRBV19	.	TRBJ2-3	.	CATQIRDTQYF	TGTGCCACCCAAATCAGGGATACGCAGTATTTT
TRBV11-3	.	TRBJ1-3	.	CASSQTVGNTIYF	TGTGCCAGCAGCCAGACAGTTGGAAACACCATATATTTT
TRBV10-3	.	TRBJ1-1	.	CAIATGMNTEAFF	TGTGCCATCGCGACAGGCATGAACACTGAAGCTTTCTTT
TRBV30	.	TRBJ2-1	.	CAWSQGSSYNEQFF	TGTGCCTGGAGTCAGGGTAGCTCCTACAATGAGCAGTTCTTC
TRBV4-2	TRBD2	TRBJ2-4	.	CASSPGLPNIQYF	TGTGCCAGCAGCCCGGGACTACCAAACATTCAGTACTTC
TRBV19	TRBD2	TRBJ2-7	.	CASSPILAGGSYEQYF	TGTGCCAGTAGTCCCATCCTAGCGGGGGGCTCCTACGAGCAGTACTTC
TRBV2	TRBD1	TRBJ1-4	.	CARQGLNEKLFF	TGTGCCAGACAGGGGTTAAATGAAAAACTGTTTTTT
TRBV30	.	TRBJ1-5	.	CAWSVAGVGQPQHF	TGTGCCTGGAGTGTAGCGGGGGTCGGGCAGCCCCAGCATTTT
TRBV9	TRBD2	TRBJ2-5	.	CASSEGLAAPGTQYF	TGTGCCAGCAGCGAGGGACTAGCGGCCCCGGGAACCCAGTACTTC
TRBV27	TRBD1	TRBJ2-3	.	CASSFTGTGGAVIDTQYF	TGTGCCAGCAGTTTCACCGGGACAGGGGGCGCGGTGATAGATACGCAGTATTTT
TRBV2	.	TRBJ2-1	.	CASTIGGPEQFF	TGTGCCAGCACTATCGGGGGTCCTGAGCAGTTCTTC
TRBV27	.	TRBJ2-1	few	CASSSVARRDSTRGQFF	TGTGCCAGCAGTTCGGTGGCCCGTAGGGACTCTACCCGCGGGCAGTTCTTC
TRBV29-1	.	TRBJ2-3	.	CSVPKGSTDTQYF	TGCAGCGTACCGAAGGGGAGCACAGATACGCAGTATTTT
TRBV25-1	.	TRBJ1-2	.	CASSESWQDTYTF	TGTGCCAGCAGTGAATCTTGGCAGGACACCTACACCTTC
TRBV6-1	TRBD1	TRBJ1-2	once	CASSEVRGTGAYGYTF	TGTGCCAGCAGTGAAGTGCGCGGGACAGGGGCCTATGGCTACACCTTC
TRBV6-1	.	TRBJ2-7	.	CASSEGGKQYF	TGTGCCAGCAGTGAAGGGGGCAAGCAGTACTTC
TRBV21-1	.	TRBJ2-4	.	CASSMWGVKNIQYF	TGTGCCAGCAGCATGTGGGGGGTCAAAAACATTCAGTACTTC
TRBV25-1	TRBD2	TRBJ2-7	.	CASSPGTRLADSYEQYF	TGTGCCAGCAGTCCCGGGACACGACTAGCGGATTCCTACGAGCAGTACTTC
TRBV12-3/TRBV12-4	TRBD2	TRBJ2-7	.	CASRTLAGLMYF	TGTGCCAGCAGGACACTAGCGGGGCTAATGTACTTC
TRBV5-1	.	TRBJ1-1	.	CASSLGGTRVTEAFF	TGCGCCAGCAGCTTGGGGGGGACAAGGGTAACTGAAGCTTTCTTT
TRBV4-1	.	TRBJ2-3	.	CASSQQGHTDTQYF	TGCGCCAGCAGCCAACAGGGCCACACAGATACGCAGTATTTT
TRBV6-1	.	TRBJ1-3	.	CASREGGVGNTIYF	TGTGCCAGCAGAGAGGGAGGGGTTGGAAACACCATATATTTT
TRBV27	.	TRBJ1-6	.	CASKRDTYNSPLHF	TGTGCCAGCAAAAGGGACACTTATAATTCACCCCTCCACTTT
TRBV11-3	TRBD2	TRBJ2-7	.	CASSLAGLANEQYF	TGTGCCAGCAGCTTAGCAGGACTAGCGAACGAGCAGTACTTC
TRBV24-1	TRBD2	TRBJ2-1	.	CATSEAASGGQKQFF	TGTGCCACCAGTGAGGCGGCTAGCGGGGGCCAAAAGCAGTTCTTC
TRBV6-6	TRBD1	TRBJ1-5	.	CASSLGTGTYQPQHF	TGTGCCAGCAGCCTTGGGACAGGGACATATCAGCCCCAGCATTTT
TRBV7-2	.	TRBJ1-4	.	CASSLNLEALFF	TGTGCCAGCAGCTTAAATTTAGAGGCGCTGTTTTTT
TRBV6-5	.	TRBJ2-5	.	CASTQNRVAETQYF	TGTGCCAGCACGCAAAACAGGGTGGCGGAGACCCAGTACTTC
TRBV5-8	TRBD1	TRBJ1-1	.	CASSGTGLWTEAFF	TGTGCCAGCAGCGGGACAGGTCTGTGGACTGAAGCTTTCTTT
TRBV7-2	TRBD1	TRBJ1-3	.	CGSGTGGSGNTIYF	TGTGGGAGTGGGACAGGGGGCTCTGGAAACACCATATATTTT
TRBV10-3	TRBD2	TRBJ2-2	.	CAISDSYSGGAAGELFF	TGTGCCATCAGTGATTCATATAGCGGGGGGGCAGCCGGGGAGCTGTTTTTT
TRBV18	TRBD1	TRBJ1-2	.	CASSPEDRGGYTF	TGTGCCAGCTCACCGGAAGACAGGGGTGGCTACACCTTC